The rows below give T cell receptor beta chains drawn from one sample of a study of T cell repertoires in cytomegalovirus infection. For these TCRs, the target antigens are not known. TCRdb reprocessed the reads with MiXCR, giving one entry per CDR3 protein. The sample contains 830,000 or so distinct CDR3 sequences, about 30% of which appear only once. Source: cultured CD8+ T cells from PBMCs, taken from culture after CMV antigen stimulation. These receptors all stem from a human donor in good health (CMV status not recorded). Some clones in this sample may be carry-over from other donors' samples. Each CDR3 is given with its conserved first and last residue. Fields, in order: J gene, CDR3 length, D gene, clone size, V gene, CDR3 DNA, CDR3 protein. The D gene is left open where the match is weak. Clone sizes are given selectively: once, few, many, or a class where the clone is expanded.

>TRBJ1-1|17|.|few|TRBV19
TGTGCCAGCCAATCACCGACACTCGGGACGGTGAACACTGAAGCTTTCTTT
CASQSPTLGTVNTEAFF
>TRBJ2-7|12|.|many|TRBV7-6
TGTGCCAGCAGCTTAACAATGACCGAGCAGTACTTC
CASSLTMTEQYF
>TRBJ2-1|16|.|.|TRBV7-3
TGTGCCAGCAGCGATCCCGGAACAGGGCCCTACAATGAGCAGTTCTTC
CASSDPGTGPYNEQFF
>TRBJ2-1|17|.|.|TRBV12-5
TGTGCTAGTGGTTTAGACTTTAGAGGGGGGTTGTATGTTGAGCAGTTCTTC
CASGLDFRGGLYVEQFF
>TRBJ1-2|13|.|few|TRBV27
TGTGCCAGCAGCCCTACAGGGACCGATGGCTACACCTTC
CASSPTGTDGYTF
>TRBJ2-1|16|TRBD2|.|TRBV7-6
TGTGTCAGCAGCCCAAAACTAGCGGGGGTTCGGAATGAGCAGTTCTTC
CVSSPKLAGVRNEQFF
>TRBJ2-1|14|.|few|TRBV7-6
TGTGCCAGCAGCTTAGATGCCGGGGGTGTGGAGCAGTTCTTC
CASSLDAGGVEQFF
>TRBJ2-7|13|.|.|TRBV7-6
TGTGCCAGCAGCCGCCACCAAACCTACGAGCAGTACTTC
CASSRHQTYEQYF
>TRBJ2-1|14|.|few|TRBV6-1
TGTGCCAGTAAAATAAGGGGCTCCTACAATGAGCAGTTCTTC
CASKIRGSYNEQFF
>TRBJ2-7|13|.|many|TRBV29-1
TGCAGCGCCGAGCAGGGACCGGGGAGGGAGCAGTACTTC
CSAEQGPGREQYF
>TRBJ1-4|16|.|few|TRBV18
TGTGCCAGCTCACCGTTCGACTCGACAGCAAATGAAAAACTGTTTTTT
CASSPFDSTANEKLFF
>TRBJ2-1|18|.|.|TRBV7-3
TGTGCCAGCAGCTTAACGCTCCGTGGGACACCCCCCTACAATGAGCAGTTCTTC
CASSLTLRGTPPYNEQFF
>TRBJ2-5|15|.|many|TRBV7-2
TGTGCCAGCAGCTTAGGAACAGGGGGAGGGGAGACCCAGTACTTC
CASSLGTGGGETQYF
>TRBJ2-1|13|TRBD1|few|TRBV29-1
TGCAGCGTAAGGGACAGGGATCAGTATGAGCAGTTCTTC
CSVRDRDQYEQFF
>TRBJ2-5|15|.|once|TRBV7-6
TGTGTCAGCAGCTTATACGAGAGGAGGCAAGAGACCCAGTACTTC
CVSSLYERRQETQYF
>TRBJ2-5|15|TRBD2|.|TRBV20-1
TGCAGTGCTAGGGACCCAGCGGGGGTGGGGGAGACCCAGTACTTC
CSARDPAGVGETQYF
>TRBJ2-1|15|.|.|TRBV4-2
TGTGCCAGCAGCCAAGAGAGGGCAGGGAGGAATGAGCAGTTCTTC
CASSQERAGRNEQFF
>TRBJ1-1|19|TRBD1|few|TRBV14
TGTGCCAGCAGCCGAGAGTCGGTCGGGACAGGGCCCCAGGACACTGAAGCTTTCTTT
CASSRESVGTGPQDTEAFF
>TRBJ1-6|14|.|few|TRBV27
TGTGCCAGCAGTTGGTCAGGGTTGAATTCACCCCTCCACTTT
CASSWSGLNSPLHF
>TRBJ2-3|10|TRBD1|.|TRBV29-1
TGCAGCGGGGAAACGGGACAGCCGTATTTT
CSGETGQPYF
>TRBJ2-1|16|TRBD2|many|TRBV7-6
TGTGCCAGCAGCGGCTTTCTAGCGGGGGGCCACAATGAGCAGTTCTTC
CASSGFLAGGHNEQFF
>TRBJ1-2|13|.|.|TRBV6-4
TGTGCCAGCAGCGGACAGACTTCGAATGGCTACACCTTC
CASSGQTSNGYTF
>TRBJ1-1|12|TRBD1|.|TRBV29-1
TGCAGCGGCGACAGGGTGAACGCTGAAGCTTTCTTT
CSGDRVNAEAFF
>TRBJ1-1|13|TRBD1|.|TRBV9
TGTGCCAGCAGCGCCACCGGGACAGGTGAAGCTTTCTTT
CASSATGTGEAFF
>TRBJ1-2|13|.|few|TRBV4-2
TGTGCCAGCAGCCATGGACAGAACTATGGCTACACCTTC
CASSHGQNYGYTF
>TRBJ1-4|13|.|few|TRBV6-5
TGTGCCAGCAGTAAGTCGTCAGTGGAAAAACTGTTTTTT
CASSKSSVEKLFF
>TRBJ1-1|14|.|few|TRBV5-4
TGTGCCAGCAATCCGAAAGGGGGGAACACTGAAGCTTTCTTT
CASNPKGGNTEAFF
>TRBJ1-1|13|.|many|TRBV7-8
TGTGCCAGCGCCATCGACGTTAACACTGAAGCTTTCTTT
CASAIDVNTEAFF
>TRBJ1-5|12|.|.|TRBV7-9
TGTGCCAGCAGCCCCAGTGGTCAGCCCCAGCATTTT
CASSPSGQPQHF
>TRBJ2-7|13|.|.|TRBV20-1
TGCAGTGCTAGAGGTGGCGGAGACTACGAGCAGTACTTC
CSARGGGDYEQYF
>TRBJ1-6|16|.|few|TRBV6-2/TRBV6-3
TGTGCCAGCAGTTACGGGTGGACTCCCACCGGTTCACCCCTCCACTTT
CASSYGWTPTGSPLHF
>TRBJ1-2|14|TRBD1|once|TRBV7-2
TGTGCCAACAGATTACAGGGGGCGGCCTATGGCTACACCTTC
CANRLQGAAYGYTF
>TRBJ1-3|15|.|few|TRBV7-6
TGTGCCAGCAGACCTCCAATCGGCTCTGGAAACACCATATATTTT
CASRPPIGSGNTIYF
>TRBJ1-5|14|.|.|TRBV6-2/TRBV6-3
TGTGCCAGCAGTTCCCTCGGGACAAATCAGCCCCAGCATTTT
CASSSLGTNQPQHF
>TRBJ1-1|10|.|few|TRBV6-6
TGTGCCACAGGGTACAGTGAAGCTTTCTTT
CATGYSEAFF
>TRBJ2-2|17|TRBD2|.|TRBV5-1
TGCGCCAGCATAGGACTAGCGGGGGCCTCGAGGACCGGGGAGCTGTTTTTT
CASIGLAGASRTGELFF
>TRBJ2-1|13|.|few|TRBV27
TGTGCCAGCACCTCAGATCGGGGGAATGAGCAGTTCTTC
CASTSDRGNEQFF
>TRBJ2-3|16|TRBD1|few|TRBV7-9
TGTGCCAGCAGCCCTCCAGACAGGGGTGACACAGATACGCAGTATTTT
CASSPPDRGDTDTQYF
>TRBJ2-5|22|.|.|TRBV20-1
TGCAGTGCTTTCAACCTTCGGACGGTGGGAGACCGGGACCAACGAGGCAGGGCGACCCAGTACTTC
CSAFNLRTVGDRDQRGRATQYF
>TRBJ2-1|14|.|few|TRBV27
TGTGCCACCGCGGGCCCAGGAGTTCGGGATGAGCAGTTCTTC
CATAGPGVRDEQFF
>TRBJ1-5|12|.|few|TRBV6-6
TGTGCCAGCTTATTAAGGGCCCAGCCCCAGCATTTT
CASLLRAQPQHF
>TRBJ1-2|9|TRBD1|few|TRBV20-1
TGCGGGACAGGGATGGACTACACCTTC
CGTGMDYTF
>TRBJ2-2|17|.|.|TRBV7-9
TGTGCCAGCAGCTTAACCTTGGATAACGCGAACACCGGGGAGCTGTTTTTT
CASSLTLDNANTGELFF